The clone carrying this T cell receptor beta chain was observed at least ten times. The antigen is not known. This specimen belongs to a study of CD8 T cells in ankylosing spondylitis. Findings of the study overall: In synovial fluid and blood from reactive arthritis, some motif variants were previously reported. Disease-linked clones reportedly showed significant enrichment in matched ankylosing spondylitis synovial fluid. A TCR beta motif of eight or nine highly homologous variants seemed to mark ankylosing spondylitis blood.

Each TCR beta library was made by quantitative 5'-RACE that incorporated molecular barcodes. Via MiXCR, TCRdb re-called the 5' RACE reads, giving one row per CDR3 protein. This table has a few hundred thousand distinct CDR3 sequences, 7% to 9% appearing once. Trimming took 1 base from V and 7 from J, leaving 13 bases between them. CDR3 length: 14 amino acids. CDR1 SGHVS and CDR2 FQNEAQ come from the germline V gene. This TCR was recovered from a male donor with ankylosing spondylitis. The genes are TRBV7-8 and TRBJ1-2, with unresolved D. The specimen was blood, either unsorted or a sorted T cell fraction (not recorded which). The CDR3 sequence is CASSLVSVSLGYTF. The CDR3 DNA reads TGTGCCAGCAGCTTAGTTTCAGTCTCTCTTGGCTACACCTTC.